These T cell receptor beta chains were read from a single sample in a study of response to subunit inactivated influenza vaccine. TCRdb itself ran the RT-PCR reads through MiXCR, one entry per CDR3 protein. The sample holds 610,000 or so distinct CDR3 sequences, approximately 15% seen once. Material: PBMCs from blood, obtained about 12 days after vaccination. These receptors were obtained from a man aged 50 to 59 who received an inactivated influenza vaccine. Each CDR3 is given with its conserved first and last residue. D genes are given only for firm matches. Expanded clones are given a class, and other clones once, few, many or no size at all.

TRBJ2-3 | - | - | TRBV28 | CASSPTLFSHTQYF | TGTGCCAGCAGTCCAACCCTATTTAGTCATACGCAGTATTTT
TRBJ2-5 | few | - | TRBV7-7 | CASSLAYGQQETQYF | TGTGCTAGCAGCTTAGCGTACGGGCAACAAGAGACCCAGTACTTC
TRBJ2-3 | few | - | TRBV19 | CASRGHVTDTQYF | TGTGCCAGTAGGGGACATGTCACAGATACGCAGTATTTT
TRBJ2-3 | many | - | TRBV15 | CATSRRASPSTDTQYF | TGTGCCACCAGCAGAAGGGCTAGCCCGAGCACAGATACGCAGTATTTT
TRBJ2-1 | - | - | TRBV4-3 | CASSQDRAAYNEQFF | TGCGCCAGCAGCCAAGACAGGGCCGCCTACAATGAGCAGTTCTTC
TRBJ2-1 | many | TRBD2 | TRBV12-3/TRBV12-4 | CASSSPQLAEIYNEQFF | TGTGCCAGCAGTTCCCCCCAACTAGCGGAGATATACAATGAGCAGTTCTTC
TRBJ1-6 | - | - | TRBV12-3/TRBV12-4 | CASSLLINSPLHF | TGTGCCAGCAGTCTCTTAATTAATTCACCCCTCCACTTT
TRBJ2-7 | once | TRBD2 | TRBV20-1 | CSASPPAGGSKYEQYF | TGCAGTGCTAGCCCCCCGGCGGGGGGATCCAAATACGAGCAGTACTTC
TRBJ2-6 | few | - | TRBV9 | CASSPPSGAGANVLTF | TGTGCCAGCAGCCCCCCCTCAGGGGCCGGGGCCAACGTCCTGACTTTC
TRBJ2-7 | few | TRBD1 | TRBV7-2 | CASSALGTGLYEQYF | TGTGCCAGCAGCGCCCTCGGGACAGGGTTGTACGAGCAGTACTTC
TRBJ2-1 | - | - | TRBV7-9 | CASSPYFEGNSYNEQFF | TGTGCCAGCAGCCCCTATTTCGAAGGGAACTCCTACAATGAGCAGTTCTTC
TRBJ1-5 | - | - | TRBV10-2 | CASKGSGNQPQHF | TGCGCCAGTAAGGGTAGTGGCAATCAGCCCCAGCATTTT
TRBJ2-3 | few | TRBD2 | TRBV18 | CASSPTSGEDTQYF | TGTGCCAGCTCACCTACTAGCGGGGAAGATACGCAGTATTTT
TRBJ2-7 | - | TRBD2 | TRBV9 | CASSGGGGLNPYEQYF | TGTGCCAGCAGCGGGGGGGGAGGGCTCAACCCCTACGAGCAGTACTTC
TRBJ2-3 | few | - | TRBV3-1 | CASSHITGTASTDTQYF | TGTGCCAGCAGCCACATAACCGGGACCGCTAGCACAGATACGCAGTATTTT
TRBJ1-1 | - | - | TRBV6-1 | CASTEGASNTEAFF | TGTGCCAGCACCGAAGGGGCTTCGAACACTGAAGCTTTCTTT
TRBJ2-1 | - | - | TRBV11-3 | CASSSDFYNEQFF | TGTGCCAGCAGCTCGGACTTCTACAATGAGCAGTTCTTC
TRBJ1-2 | few | - | TRBV5-1 | CASSLGADYGYTF | TGCGCCAGCAGCCTGGGGGCGGACTATGGCTACACCTTC
TRBJ2-3 | once | - | TRBV3-1 | CASSQTPRDTQYF | TGTGCCAGCAGCCAAACCCCCCGGGATACGCAGTATTTT
TRBJ2-7 | many | - | TRBV6-2/TRBV6-3 | CASSYSLEGAYEQYF | TGTGCCAGCAGTTACTCGTTGGAGGGCGCCTACGAGCAGTACTTC
TRBJ1-1 | - | TRBD1 | TRBV10-3 | CAISNDRGRTEAFF | TGTGCCATCAGTAACGACAGGGGGCGGACTGAAGCTTTCTTT
TRBJ1-2 | - | - | TRBV7-9 | CASSLGPARLGYGYTF | TGTGCCAGCAGCTTAGGTCCGGCCAGGTTAGGCTATGGCTACACCTTC
TRBJ2-7 | - | - | TRBV6-5 | CASSYVDGSSYEQYF | TGTGCCAGCAGTTACGTAGACGGGAGCTCCTACGAGCAGTACTTC
TRBJ2-1 | few | TRBD1 | TRBV7-3 | CASSLKPGQGADEQFF | TGTGCCAGCAGCTTAAAACCCGGACAGGGGGCGGATGAGCAGTTCTTC
TRBJ2-5 | - | - | TRBV28 | CASRQQGTYQETQYF | TGTGCCAGCAGGCAGCAGGGGACGTACCAAGAGACCCAGTACTTC
TRBJ2-3 | - | - | TRBV7-9 | CAWGRDYLTDTQYF | TGTGCCTGGGGGCGGGACTACCTCACAGATACGCAGTATTTT
TRBJ2-1 | few | TRBD2 | TRBV24-1 | CATSDASGSSYNEQFF | TGTGCCACCAGTGATGCTAGCGGGTCCTCCTACAATGAGCAGTTCTTC
TRBJ2-1 | few | - | TRBV20-1 | CSARVGVSSYNEQFF | TGCAGTGCTAGAGTTGGGGTGAGCTCCTACAATGAGCAGTTCTTC
TRBJ2-2 | few | TRBD2 | TRBV14 | CASSLRLAGAGELFF | TGTGCCAGCAGCCTGAGACTAGCGGGAGCGGGGGAGCTGTTTTTT
TRBJ2-1 | - | TRBD1 | TRBV9 | CASSADRGLTSYNEQFF | TGTGCCAGCAGCGCCGACAGGGGGTTAACCAGCTACAATGAGCAGTTCTTC
TRBJ2-3 | few | - | TRBV4-2 | CASSQPPVGGAAKTQYF | TGTGCCAGCAGCCAACCCCCCGTGGGCGGGGCGGCCAAGACGCAGTATTTT
TRBJ1-5 | - | - | TRBV2 | CASSEAREDSNQPQHF | TGTGCCAGCAGTGAAGCGCGGGAGGATAGCAATCAGCCCCAGCATTTT
TRBJ1-2 | few | - | TRBV28 | CASSFVDLNYGYTF | TGTGCCAGCAGTTTTGTGGACCTTAACTATGGCTACACCTTC
TRBJ2-7 | - | - | TRBV25-1 | CASSEGGGRPYEQYF | TGTGCCAGCAGTGAGGGAGGGGGCCGTCCCTACGAGCAGTACTTC
TRBJ2-7 | - | - | TRBV20-1 | CSASSRRSKTYEQYF | TGCAGTGCAAGCAGTCGGCGGAGCAAAACCTACGAGCAGTACTTC
TRBJ2-4 | few | - | TRBV7-9 | CASSSRDSLAKNIQYF | TGTGCCAGCAGCTCCCGGGACTCATTAGCCAAAAACATTCAGTACTTC
TRBJ2-6 | once | - | TRBV7-6 | CASSPRTAGSSGANVLTF | TGTGCCAGCAGCCCAAGGACAGCGGGATCCTCTGGGGCCAACGTCCTGACTTTC
TRBJ1-2 | many | - | TRBV5-1 | CASSLDSRNYGYTF | TGCGCCAGCAGCTTGGACAGTCGAAACTATGGCTACACCTTC
TRBJ2-7 | few | TRBD1 | TRBV6-1 | CASSDPPLTGGHYEQYF | TGTGCCAGCAGTGACCCGCCCCTGACAGGGGGCCATTACGAGCAGTACTTC
TRBJ2-6 | - | - | TRBV12-3/TRBV12-4 | CASSSLGALSGANVLTF | TGTGCCAGCAGTTCCCTGGGGGCTCTATCTGGGGCCAACGTCCTGACTTTC
TRBJ2-1 | many | - | TRBV6-5 | CASSYSTPRTYNEQFF | TGTGCCAGCAGTTACTCGACTCCACGGACTTACAATGAGCAGTTCTTC
TRBJ1-6 | few | - | TRBV11-2 | CASSFARSNSPLHF | TGTGCCAGCAGCTTCGCCAGGTCTAATTCACCCCTCCACTTT
TRBJ2-7 | once | - | TRBV21-1 | CASRRKHEQYF | TGTGCCAGCAGGCGCAAACACGAGCAGTACTTC
TRBJ2-7 | few | - | TRBV7-9 | CASSPPGGSRPYEQYF | TGTGCCAGCAGCCCACCCGGGGGTAGTAGACCCTACGAGCAGTACTTC